Listed here are 24 T cell receptor beta chains from one sample, sequenced in a study of human T cells and chemical hapten exposure. As for time point: patch test 1, 2 weeks after DPC sensitization. Treatment indicated: therapeutic diphenylcyclopropenone sensitization with weekly scalp DPC. Via MiXCR, TCRdb re-called the RACE reads, giving one row per CDR3 protein. Among around 340,000 distinct CDR3 sequences listed, under 9% were seen once. This material consisted of whole blood, taken in connection with sensitization to the hapten diphenylcyclopropenone (DPC). The receptors were gathered from a woman aged 18-30 years with alopecia areata. Some clones in this sample may be carry-over from other donors' samples.

The chain has TRBV28 and TRBJ2-7; D ambiguous. This CDR3 comprises 14 residues. From germline, CDR1 is MDHEN and CDR2 SYDVKM. Trimming removed 7 bases from V and 2 bases from J, with 15 bases in between. CDR3 nucleotides: TGTGCCAGCATGGACCCGGGCTCGGCCTACGAGCAGTACTTC. Its translation is CASMDPGSAYEQYF.

This clonotype was recorded many times. V usage is TRBV2 and J usage is TRBJ1-1; tentatively, D is TRBD1 (6 bases). The CDR3 extends over 15 amino acids. Trimming cost V 1 base and J 3 bases, with 12 bases left between them. Germline V gene sequence: CDR1 SNHLY, CDR2 FYNNEI. Here the CDR3 DNA reads TGTGCCAGCAGTGAAGAGGATCAGGGGTACACTGAAGCTTTCTTT. Translating gives CASSEEDQGYTEAFF.

This clonotype was detected ten times or more. The chain combines TRBV12-3 or TRBV12-4 with TRBJ2-2, with a possible D match to TRBD1 (6 bases). The CDR3 has 14 amino acids. With 5 bases removed from V and 4 bases from J, the gap between germline ends came to 11 bases. The CDR3, as DNA: TGTGCCAGCAGTCCGGGACACATCACCGGGGAGCTGTTTTTT. Amino acids: CASSPGHITGELFF.

The rearrangement uses TRBV6-5 and TRBJ2-3, with 11 bases lining up with TRBD2. The CDR3 has 15 residues. Germline assignment: CDR1 MNHEY and CDR2 SVGAGI. The junction had 6 bases not matched to a gene; V was cut back by 6 bases and J by 4 bases. The CDR3 DNA sequence: TGTGCCAGCAGGGGGACTAGCGGTTTGTCAGATACGCAGTATTTT. It is translated as CASRGTSGLSDTQYF.

This CDR3 reads CATSDGQNNEQFF. Here the CDR3 DNA reads TGTGCCACCAGTGATGGACAGAACAATGAGCAGTTCTTC. The chain employs TRBV24-1 and TRBJ2-1, with D maybe TRBD1 (6 bases). V gave up 3 bases and J gave up 5 bases, with 7 bases separating them. There are 13 residues in the CDR3. Germline V CDR1 and CDR2: KGHDR, SFDVKD.

This clonotype was detected many times. The rearrangement uses TRBV7-8 and TRBJ2-3; 15 nucleotides match TRBD2. This CDR3 comprises 19 residues. The V gene's germline CDR1 is SGHVS and CDR2 FQNEAQ. V lost 3 bases, J lost 3 bases, and 10 bases stayed unmatched. CDR3 DNA: TGTGCCAGCAGCTTCGACGGGACTAGCGGGGGGCTTACTACAGATACGCAGTATTTT. Residues: CASSFDGTSGGLTTDTQYF.

This clonotype was recorded a few times. The rearrangement links TRBV3-1 to TRBJ1-5; 8 bases are a match to TRBD1. This CDR3 is 16 amino acids long. V lost 0 bases, J lost 0 bases, and 1 base stayed unmatched. Germline CDR1 is LGHDT and CDR2 is YNNKEL (reference sequence). Written as DNA, the CDR3 is TGTGCCAGCAGCCAAGATGGACAGGGTAGCAATCAGCCCCAGCATTTT. Protein product: CASSQDGQGSNQPQHF.

The chain links TRBV7-2 to TRBJ2-5; unclear D gene. V lost 5 bases and J 5 bases, leaving 12 bases between the germline ends. The germline CDR1 and CDR2 sequences are SGHTA and FQGNSA. CDR3 length equals 13 residues. The CDR3 loop reads CASSQNPLETQYF. The CDR3 region has the DNA TGTGCCAGCAGCCAGAACCCCCTCGAGACCCAGTACTTC.

The chain has TRBV28 and TRBJ2-3, with TRBD1 matching over 7 bases. Germline lookup yields CDR1 MDHEN and CDR2 SYDVKM. Unmatched junction bases numbered 6, after V lost 3 bases and J lost 6 bases. CDR3 length: 14 residues. CDR3 in amino acids: CASSLGTAQDTQYF. The CDR3 region has the DNA TGTGCCAGCAGTTTGGGGACAGCCCAGGATACGCAGTATTTT.

In its sample, this clonotype was seen many times. J is TRBJ2-2 and V is TRBV12-3 or TRBV12-4; tentative D call: TRBD2 (6 bases). CDR3 size: 19 residues. The germline V and J ends were trimmed by 5 bases and 0 bases, with 22 bases remaining between them. The CDR3, as DNA: TGTGCCAGCAGTAAGAGGGAGTGGAGGGGATCTGCGAACACCGGGGAGCTGTTTTTT. This translates into CASSKREWRGSANTGELFF.

This clonotype occurred a few times. The genes are TRBV7-2 and TRBJ2-1, with D possibly TRBD2 on 5 matching bases. Germline lookup yields CDR1 SGHTA and CDR2 FQGNSA. Trimming cost V 5 bases and J 1 base, with 12 bases left between them. The CDR3 loop spans 15 amino acids. This chain's CDR3 is CASSHNEGSYNEQFF. In DNA, the CDR3 is TGTGCCAGCAGCCATAACGAGGGATCCTACAATGAGCAGTTCTTC.

This clonotype was seen ten or more times. V is TRBV12-3 or TRBV12-4 and J is TRBJ1-1; 7 positions match TRBD1. V lost 6 bases to trimming and J lost 4 bases; unmatched junction nucleotides: 5. This CDR3 has 13 residues. The CDR3: CASSLGGITEAFF. CDR3 sequence (DNA): TGTGCCAGCAGCCTAGGGGGCATCACTGAAGCTTTCTTT.

The chain employs TRBV27 and TRBJ1-6; TRBD1 matches at 7 bases. V trimming: 0 bases; J trimming: 10 bases; junction bases outside the gene matches: 6. Germline-derived CDR1 and CDR2 are MNHEY and SMNVEV (reference sequence). The CDR3 has 15 amino acids. As DNA, the CDR3 is TGTGCCAGCAGTTTATCAGGGGGCTCAGAATCACCCCTCCACTTT. It specifies CASSLSGGSESPLHF.

As to this clonotype: This could be a read error, since a much larger clone is one nucleotide away. This chain links TRBV7-2 with TRBJ2-3; 8 nucleotides align to TRBD2. The CDR3 extends over 12 amino acids. Germline CDR1 is SGHTA and CDR2 is FQGNSA. Germline trimming cut 4 bases from V and 13 bases from J; bases unmatched to any gene: 7. In nucleotides, the CDR3 is TGTGCCAGCAGCTCAGCCGGGACTAGAGAGTATTTT. As protein: CASSSAGTREYF. Combining the CDR3 with reference TRBV7-2 and TRBJ2-3 gives the whole variable domain GAGVSQSPSNKVTEKGKDVELRCDPISGHTALYWYRQSLGQGLEFLIYFQGNSAPDKSGLPSDRFSAERTGGSVSTLTIQRTQQEDSAVYLCASSSAGTREYFGPGTRLTVL.

This chain connects TRBV7-8 to TRBJ2-2, with 8 bases fitting TRBD2. This CDR3 comprises 17 residues. Germline lookup yields CDR1 SGHVS and CDR2 FQNEAQ. V trimming: 0 bases; J trimming: 3 bases; junction bases outside the gene matches: 6. The CDR3 sequence is CASSLAAGTRYTGELFF. CDR3 DNA: TGTGCCAGCAGCTTAGCGGCGGGGACTAGATACACCGGGGAGCTGTTTTTT.

Only a few counts were recorded for this clonotype. The chain combines TRBV5-6 with TRBJ1-6; 8 nucleotides agree with TRBD1. J gave up 10 bases and V 1 base, and 10 bases lay outside the gene matches. The CDR3 covers 16 residues. The germline V gene encodes CDR1 SGHDT and CDR2 YYEEEE. CDR3 in DNA: TGTGCCAGCAGCTTGTCGACAGGGGCGGTATGGTCACCCCTCCACTTT. Its protein is CASSLSTGAVWSPLHF.

This clonotype was seen repeatedly, ten times or more. The V call is TRBV27, the J call TRBJ1-2; D may be TRBD1 (5 bases). Trimming left V 3 bases short and J 7 bases short, with 15 bases between. CDR3 length: 14 residues. Germline V CDR1 and CDR2: MNHEY, SMNVEV (reference sequence). CDR3 in amino acids: CASSLGGGTIGYTF. Written as DNA, the CDR3 is TGTGCCAGCAGTTTGGGCGGCGGGACGATTGGCTACACCTTC.

This clonotype came up a few times. The chain has TRBV29-1 and TRBJ1-1, with D uncertain. V was trimmed by 7 bases and J by 1 base, leaving 10 bases between them. Germline CDR1 and CDR2: SQVTM and ANQGSEA. This CDR3 contains 12 residues. The CDR3 coding sequence is TGCAGCGGGGAGGGCCCGAACACTGAAGCTTTCTTT. Translating gives CSGEGPNTEAFF.

This clonotype was seen ten or more times. CDR3 residues: CASSTGPSNTEAFF. CDR3 bases: TGTGCCAGCAGCACGGGACCTTCGAACACTGAAGCTTTCTTT. The chain has TRBV7-3 and TRBJ1-1; D possibly corresponds to TRBD1 (5 bases). Germline CDR1 SGHTA, CDR2 FQGTGA. Deletions cut 5 bases from V and 1 base from J, with 11 bases between. The CDR3 runs 14 residues.

This clonotype was observed many times. This chain joins TRBV29-1 and TRBJ2-5; no clear D gene. CDR3 length: 12 residues. Germline V gene lookup returns CDR1 SQVTM and CDR2 ANQGSEA. The V and J ends lost 3 bases and 1 base respectively, with 6 bases between them. The CDR3 coding sequence is TGCAGCGTTGATGGCGGCCAAGAGACCCAGTACTTC. This sequence encodes CSVDGGQETQYF.

As to this clonotype: The germline gene is not matched at one end of the junction; a read error may be the cause. CDR3 sequence reads: CASSPPATKSIQHF. The CDR3 region has the DNA TGTGCCAGCTCACCACCTGCTACTAAAAGCATTCAGCACTTC. The chain couples TRBV18 to TRBJ2-4; D remains ambiguous. The germline gives CDR1 KGHSH, CDR2 LQKENI. CDR3 length equals 14 residues. The entire variable domain, with the rest obtained from reference TRBV18 and TRBJ2-4, is as follows: NAGVMQNPRHLVRRRGQEARLRCSPMKGHSHVYWYRQLPEEGLKFMVYLQKENIIDESGMPKERFSAEFPKEGPSILRIQQVVRGDSAAYFCASSPPATKSIQHFGAGTRLSVL.

This clonotype was seen a handful of times. The V and J genes are TRBV28 and TRBJ1-2, with TRBD1 identical over 8 bases. J was trimmed by 3 bases and V by 3 bases; bases with no gene match: 9. The CDR3 is 16 amino acids. Germline assignment: CDR1 MDHEN and CDR2 SYDVKM. The DNA for the CDR3 is TGTGCCAGCAGTTTGGGGCAGGGGGCGGCTCACTATGGCTACACCTTC. Its protein product is CASSLGQGAAHYGYTF.

This clonotype was observed many times. The chain carries TRBV6-5 and TRBJ2-3, with TRBD1 identical over 7 bases. The J segment lost 6 bases and the V segment lost 6 bases, leaving 9 bases of the junction unmatched. This CDR3 contains 14 residues. The V gene's germline CDR1 is MNHEY and CDR2 SVGAGI. The CDR3 bases are TGTGCCAGCAGCCTCGACAGGGCGATGGATACGCAGTATTTT. Its protein is CASSLDRAMDTQYF.

The sample holds a few counts of this clonotype. This rearrangement joins TRBV20-1 to TRBJ1-4; D perhaps matches TRBD1 (5 bases). Germline CDR1 and CDR2: DFQATT and SNEGSKA (reference sequence). V lost 3 bases and J 5 bases, leaving 13 bases between the germline ends. This CDR3 region has 14 residues. The CDR3 region is CSARGTSGNEKLFF. The CDR3 DNA reads TGCAGTGCTAGGGGGACTAGCGGGAATGAAAAACTGTTTTTT.